The rows below give T cell receptor beta chains drawn from one sample of a study of cytomegalovirus exposure and HLA in healthy donors. Assay: immunoSEQ multiplex PCR; the TCRdb copy retains only in-frame clones and omits some. The sample lists fewer than 200,000 clones, roughly 84% seen once, with approximately 1.2% in the top ten. Sequencing was carried out using PBMCs. The receptors come from a girl aged 2 to 9 in good health and CMV-seropositive. CDR3s include the opening cysteine and the closing phenylalanine or tryptophan. The D gene is left open where the match is weak. Size tells how often a clone was seen (once, few, many) or the class of an expanded clone, and some rows leave it out.

d_call clone_size j_call v_call cdr3_aa cdr3_nt
NA once TRBJ1-2 TRBV29-1 CSADIPYGYTF TGCAGCGCCGACATACCGTATGGCTACACCTTC
NA NA TRBJ2-7 TRBV19 CASSIIGGGETEQYF TGTGCCAGTAGTATAATCGGCGGGGGCGAGACCGAGCAGTACTTC
NA NA TRBJ2-7 TRBV6-6 CASSYRDTTYEQYF TGTGCCAGCAGTTACCGGGACACGACCTACGAGCAGTACTTC
NA NA TRBJ1-5 TRBV2 CASSEFGAGINQPQHF TGTGCCAGCAGTGAGTTTGGGGCGGGGATCAATCAGCCCCAGCATTTT
TRBD1 NA TRBJ1-4 TRBV5-4 CASSLGTGGVGSRIF TGTGCCAGCAGCCTCGGGACAGGGGGCGTTGGGAGTAGGATTTTT
TRBD1 NA TRBJ1-6 TRBV6-4 CASSPQGADSPLHF TGTGCCAGCAGCCCACAGGGGGCAGATTCACCCCTCCACTTT
NA NA TRBJ2-6 TRBV15 CATSRDGFSGANVLTF TGTGCCACCAGCAGAGACGGTTTCTCTGGGGCCAACGTCCTGACTTTC
NA NA TRBJ2-7 TRBV11-3 CASSGRDNTYEQYF TGTGCCAGCAGCGGACGGGACAATACCTACGAGCAGTACTTC
NA NA TRBJ1-1 TRBV7-9 CASSPIDRFNTEAFF TGTGCCAGCAGCCCAATAGACAGATTTAACACTGAAGCTTTCTTT
TRBD1 NA TRBJ2-2 TRBV5-1 CASSRRQGDTGELFF TGCGCCAGCAGCCGGAGACAGGGGGACACCGGGGAGCTGTTTTTT
NA once TRBJ2-7 TRBV18 CASSPRRESHEQYF TGTGCCAGCTCACCTCGCAGGGAATCCCACGAGCAGTACTTC
NA NA TRBJ1-4 TRBV13 CASSLGRKGLNEKLFF TGTGCCAGCAGCTTAGGACGTAAGGGACTAAATGAAAAACTGTTTTTT
NA NA TRBJ1-2 TRBV5-1 CASVQGPGGTYGYTF TGCGCCAGCGTTCAAGGTCCGGGGGGTACCTATGGCTACACCTTC
NA NA TRBJ2-3 TRBV5-1 CASSLSEGPGADTQYF TGCGCCAGCAGCTTGTCCGAGGGGCCGGGGGCAGATACGCAGTATTTT
NA NA TRBJ2-7 TRBV9 CASSTLPDSFYEQYF TGTGCCAGCAGCACCCTCCCCGACAGCTTTTACGAGCAGTACTTC
NA NA TRBJ1-1 TRBV6-5 CASSYSLVEENTEAFF TGTGCCAGCAGTTACTCGTTAGTAGAGGAAAACACTGAAGCTTTCTTT
TRBD1 NA TRBJ1-2 TRBV5-4 CASTPMETGGSYGYTF TGTGCCAGCACCCCAATGGAGACAGGGGGCTCCTATGGCTACACCTTC
NA NA TRBJ2-1 TRBV11-2 CASSLYFSNEQFF TGTGCCAGCAGCTTATATTTTAGCAATGAGCAGTTCTTC
NA NA TRBJ2-7 TRBV5-1 CASSLGSGGTEQYF TGCGCCAGCAGCTTGGGATCAGGGGGGACCGAGCAGTACTTC
TRBD2 NA TRBJ2-7 TRBV28 CASSPIPNLAGGGSYEQYF TGTGCCAGCAGCCCAATCCCGAATCTAGCGGGAGGAGGCTCCTACGAGCAGTACTTC
TRBD1 NA TRBJ1-2 TRBV27 CASSSSTGRWNYGYTF TGTGCCAGCAGTTCCTCGACAGGGCGATGGAACTATGGCTACACCTTC
NA NA TRBJ1-5 TRBV19 CASSIRQWDQPQHF TGTGCCAGTAGTATTAGACAGTGGGATCAGCCCCAGCATTTT
NA NA TRBJ1-4 TRBV7-6 CASSFFLGPGSGETEDNEKLFF TGTGCCAGCAGCTTTTTTCTTGGTCCCGGAAGCGGTGAGACCGAGGATAATGAAAAACTGTTTTTT
NA NA TRBJ1-2 TRBV6-5 CASSYSAAYGYTF TGTGCCAGCAGTTATTCAGCGGCCTATGGCTACACCTTC
TRBD1 NA TRBJ1-2 TRBV7-3 CASSASPGTGGAKGYTF TGTGCCAGCAGCGCATCCCCCGGGACAGGGGGCGCAAAGGGCTACACCTTC